A single sample gave rise to the 5 T cell receptor beta chains below, sequenced in a study of T cell responses to AZD1222 COVID-19 vaccine. Sequenced by immunoSEQ multiplex PCR; TCRdb stores in-frame clones only, minus some. This table has some 150,000 clones, more than 85% appearing once. Sequenced material: peripheral blood, taken after recovery from COVID-19. Receptor source: an adult who had recovered from COVID-19.

V is TRBV28 and J is TRBJ1-2, with 8 nucleotides matching TRBD1. The germline V gene encodes CDR1 MDHEN and CDR2 SYDVKM. Trimming took 4 bases from V and 4 from J; bases not matched to a gene: 5. CDR3 length: 14 amino acids. The CDR3 coding sequence is TGTGCCAGCAGTTCAGGACAGGGAGCCTATGGCTACACCTTC. This translates into CASSSGQGAYGYTF.

This clone was recorded once. The gene calls are TRBV10-1 and TRBJ2-7; 8 nucleotides line up with TRBD1. The germline CDR1 and CDR2 sequences are WNHNN and SYGVQD (reference sequence). CDR3 length equals 13 residues. J was trimmed by 4 bases and V by 2 bases; bases with no gene match: 1. CDR3 sequence reads: CASSEGQGYEQYF. CDR3 bases: TGCGCCAGCAGTGAGGGACAGGGTTACGAGCAGTACTTC.

The CDR3 loop reads CAPASGRGVADTQYF. The CDR3 bases are TGTGCCCCTGCTAGCGGCCGAGGGGTTGCAGATACGCAGTATTTT. The chain joins TRBV2 to TRBJ2-3; 7 bases match TRBD2. V lost 11 bases, J lost 4 bases, and 15 bases stayed unmatched. CDR1 and CDR2 (germline): SNHLY, FYNNEI. There are 15 residues in the CDR3.

This sequence joins TRBV10-2 and TRBJ2-7; D may match TRBD1 or TRBD2 (5 bases each). The CDR3 covers 15 residues. With 5 bases removed from V and 3 bases from J, the gap between germline ends came to 17 bases. Germline V gene lookup returns CDR1 WSHSY and CDR2 SAAADI. The CDR3 coding sequence is TGCGCCAGCAGTTACCGGGACCCTTCGAACTACGAGCAGTACTTC. This sequence encodes CASSYRDPSNYEQYF.

Only a few counts were recorded for this clone. The chain recombines TRBV4-3 with TRBJ1-2; D is perhaps TRBD1 (6 bases). In germline, CDR1 is LGHNA, CDR2 YSLEER. Trimming cost V 0 bases and J 2 bases, with 13 bases left between them. This CDR3 contains 16 residues. CDR3 sequence reads: CASSQDNREKNYGYTF. CDR3 coding DNA: TGCGCCAGCAGCCAAGATAACAGGGAAAAGAACTATGGCTACACCTTC.